This passage covers 24 T cell receptor beta chains from one sample sequenced in a study of CDR3 diversity in severe acne. TCRdb re-called the PCR reads with MiXCR, one entry per CDR3 protein. The sample lists around 85,000 distinct CDR3 sequences, about half occurring once. Specimen: blood. The receptors shown here come from a male donor with severe acne vulgaris.

The chain has TRBV7-9 and TRBJ1-1; no firm D call. The germline CDR1 and CDR2 sequences are SEHNR and FQNEAQ (reference sequence). Trimming pared 4 bases from V and 3 bases from J, leaving 18 bases between. CDR3 length: 16 amino acids. The CDR3 DNA reads TGTGCCAGCAGCTACGATATTCCCCGGTGGGACACTGAAGCTTTCTTT. The encoded protein is CASSYDIPRWDTEAFF.

This clonotype has ten or more counts. This rearrangement joins TRBV11-3 to TRBJ1-2; possibly TRBD1 for D (5 bases). The CDR3 has 15 residues. Trimming stripped 1 base from V and 5 bases from J, with 14 bases between. The germline V gene has CDR1 SGHNT and CDR2 YENEEA. The CDR3 coding sequence is TGTGCCAGCAGCTTAGCACCCGGGACGGATTATGGCTACACCTTC. The encoded protein is CASSLAPGTDYGYTF.

This clonotype came up many times. The chain combines TRBV5-1 with TRBJ2-1; possibly TRBD1 for D (5 bases). The CDR3 is 12 residues long. Germline V gene data show CDR1 as SGHRS and CDR2 as YFSETQ. Trimming removed 4 bases at V and 4 bases at J, with 6 bases between. The CDR3 coding sequence is TGCGCCAGCAGCACAGGATACAATGAGCAGTTCTTC. Amino acid sequence: CASSTGYNEQFF. The entire variable domain, with the rest obtained from reference TRBV5-1 and TRBJ2-1, is as follows: KAGVTQTPRYLIKTRGQQVTLSCSPISGHRSVSWYQQTPGQGLQFLFEYFSETQRNKGNFPGRFSGRQFSNSRSEMNVSTLELGDSALYLCASSTGYNEQFFGPGTRLTVL.

The CDR3, as DNA: TGTGCCAGCAGACCAATCGTCCTTCGGGACAACACTGAAGCTTTCTTT. This translates into CASRPIVLRDNTEAFF. V and J are TRBV28 and TRBJ1-1, with D maybe TRBD1 (5 bases). The CDR3 spans 16 residues. The ends were cut back, 6 bases at V and 2 bases at J, with 19 bases in the middle. Germline V gene data show CDR1 as MDHEN and CDR2 as SYDVKM.

V gene TRBV19 combines with J gene TRBJ2-2; 11 nucleotides align to TRBD1. The CDR3 runs to 16 residues. Germline loops: CDR1 LNHDA, CDR2 SQIVND (reference sequence). With 7 bases clipped from V and 13 bases from J, the junction kept 17 bases outside the gene matches. The CDR3 spells CASTRDRGSNAGRLFF. As DNA, the CDR3 is TGTGCCAGTACCCGGGACAGGGGGTCAAACGCCGGGAGGCTGTTTTTT.

The rearrangement links TRBV25-1 to TRBJ1-2; TRBD1 is a possible D gene (5 bases). Germline V gene sequence: CDR1 MGHDK, CDR2 SYGVNS. Trimming cost V 4 bases and J 3 bases, with 9 bases left between them. CDR3 length: 13 amino acids. CDR3 amino acids: CASSGDDHYGYTF. In DNA, the CDR3 is TGTGCCAGCAGTGGGGACGACCACTATGGCTACACCTTC.

V is TRBV19 and J is TRBJ1-4; 7 bases fit TRBD1. Germline CDR1 and CDR2: LNHDA and SQIVND (reference sequence). The V gene end was trimmed by 6 bases and the J gene end by 10 bases; junction bases not matched to a gene: 8. This CDR3 region has 13 residues. Here the CDR3 reads CASRVQGYVKLFF. The CDR3 DNA reads TGTGCCAGTAGGGTACAGGGGTATGTAAAACTGTTTTTT. Drawing the rest from reference TRBV19 and TRBJ1-4, the complete variable domain is DGGITQSPKYLFRKEGQNVTLSCEQNLNHDAMYWYRQDPGQGLRLIYYSQIVNDFQKGDIAEGYSVSREKKESFPLTVTSAQKNPTAFYLCASRVQGYVKLFFGSGTQLSVL.

V gene TRBV27 combines with J gene TRBJ2-3; D remains unclear. Trimming left V 2 bases short and J 5 bases short, with 8 bases between. Germline loops: CDR1 MNHEY, CDR2 SMNVEV (reference sequence). This CDR3 comprises 13 residues. CDR3 region: CASSLRWGDTQYF. In nucleotides, the CDR3 is TGTGCCAGCAGTTTACGCTGGGGAGATACGCAGTATTTT.

V and J are TRBV10-3 and TRBJ2-3; 13 nucleotides line up with TRBD2. The trim removed 6 bases at V and 1 base at J, leaving 16 bases unmatched. The CDR3 extends over 20 amino acids. In germline, CDR1 is ENHRY, CDR2 SYGVKD. The CDR3 DNA sequence: TGTGCCATCAGGGACAGGGCAGGACTAGCGGGAGCCCCTGGCACAGATACGCAGTATTTT. It codes for CAIRDRAGLAGAPGTDTQYF.

In its sample, this clonotype was seen once. The rearrangement links TRBV7-8 to TRBJ2-7; 11 bases map to TRBD1. The V segment lost 5 bases and the J segment 3 bases; nucleotides outside the gene matches: 6. The length of the CDR3 is 15 residues. Germline CDR1 and CDR2: SGHVS and FQNEAQ. The CDR3 reads CASSPRTGGCYEQYF. Written as DNA, the CDR3 is TGTGCCAGCAGCCCCAGGACAGGGGGCTGCTACGAGCAGTACTTC.

This clonotype was seen a few times. The chain employs TRBV19 and TRBJ1-2; 7 nucleotides agree with TRBD1. After removal of 6 bases from V and 6 bases from J, the junction contained 10 bases not matched to a gene. Germline assignment: CDR1 LNHDA and CDR2 SQIVND (reference sequence). The length of the CDR3 is 14 residues. CDR3 residues: CASRAATGRNGYTF. As DNA, the CDR3 is TGTGCCAGTAGGGCGGCGACAGGGAGGAATGGCTACACCTTC.

The chain joins TRBV30 to TRBJ1-5; maybe TRBD1 (6 bases). CDR3 size: 15 residues. Trimming stripped 4 bases from V and 4 bases from J, with 17 bases between. CDR1 is GTSNPN, CDR2 SVGIG, per germline (reference sequence). The CDR3 here is CAWKAQTGLNQPQHF. As DNA, the CDR3 is TGTGCCTGGAAAGCTCAGACAGGCTTGAATCAGCCCCAGCATTTT. Combining the CDR3 with reference TRBV30 and TRBJ1-5 gives the whole variable domain SQTIHQWPATLVQPVGSPLSLECTVEGTSNPNLYWYRQAAGRGLQLLFYSVGIGQISSEVPQNLSASRPQDRQFILSSKKLLLSDSGFYLCAWKAQTGLNQPQHFGDGTRLSIL.

The chain joins TRBV5-4 to TRBJ1-2; D not resolved. The CDR3 sequence is 15 residues long. Germline V CDR1 and CDR2: SGHNT, YYREEE (reference sequence). The V end was cut by 4 bases, the J end by 6 bases, with 19 bases between. The CDR3 is CASSMWPAGADGYTF. In nucleotides, the CDR3 is TGTGCCAGCAGCATGTGGCCGGCAGGAGCGGATGGCTACACCTTC.

The sample holds many counts of this clonotype. The V and J genes are TRBV6-1 and TRBJ1-1; 10 bases align to TRBD1. The CDR3 has 14 residues. Germline values: CDR1 MNHNS, CDR2 SASEGT. Trimming at V came to 1 base and at J to 4 bases, leaving 0 bases not matched to a gene. The CDR3 region is CASSEGTGGTEAFF. The CDR3 DNA reads as TGTGCCAGCAGTGAAGGGACAGGGGGCACTGAAGCTTTCTTT.

The chain employs TRBV29-1 and TRBJ1-3, with 8 nucleotides matching TRBD1. Germline CDR1 and CDR2: SQVTM and ANQGSEA. CDR3 size: 14 residues. Trimming took 3 bases from V and 0 from J; bases not matched to a gene: 1. The CDR3 region is CSVETGASGNTIYF. The CDR3 DNA follows: TGCAGCGTTGAGACAGGGGCCTCTGGAAACACCATATATTTT.

This clonotype was counted many times. DNA of the CDR3: TGTGCCACCAGCAGTAGGGACAGCTATGGCTACACCTTC. The encoded protein is CATSSRDSYGYTF. The chain has TRBV15 and TRBJ1-2; 7 bases align to TRBD1. The CDR3 sequence is 13 residues long. Germline loops: CDR1 LNHNV, CDR2 YYDKDF (reference sequence). J gave up 4 bases and V 3 bases, and 2 bases lay outside the gene matches.

This rearrangement joins TRBV15 to TRBJ2-1; 13 bases line up with TRBD2. This CDR3 region has 18 residues. The ends lost 7 bases at V and 9 bases at J; junction bases unmatched: 18. Germline values: CDR1 LNHNV, CDR2 YYDKDF (reference sequence). The CDR3 region is CATNIGLAGVGDRSEQFF. The CDR3 DNA reads TGTGCCACCAACATTGGACTAGCGGGAGTCGGGGACCGTAGTGAGCAGTTCTTC.

By share, this clonotype ranks as medium-sized. The rearrangement uses TRBV11-2 and TRBJ1-6; D not resolved. This CDR3 comprises 13 residues. Per germline, CDR1 SGHAT and CDR2 FQNNGV. V was pared by 4 bases and J by 7 bases, with 8 bases between. In DNA, the CDR3 is TGTGCCAGCAGCTCCCTACGGAATTCACCCCTCCACTTT. It specifies CASSSLRNSPLHF.

Note on this clonotype: A much more abundant neighbour one base away suggests this may be a read error. V usage is TRBV20-1 and J usage is TRBJ2-3, with D unresolved. Deletions cut 7 bases from V and 2 bases from J, with 16 bases between. The V gene's germline CDR1 is DFQATT and CDR2 SNEGSKA (reference sequence). CDR3 length: 14 residues. CDR3 sequence reads: CSGTGPALTDTQYF. The CDR3 coding sequence is TGCAGTGGGACGGGCCCTGCCCTCACAGATACGCAGTATTTT.

This sequence joins TRBV2 and TRBJ1-6; 8 nucleotides match TRBD1. Trimming took 7 bases from V and 9 from J; bases not matched to a gene: 8. CDR1 SNHLY and CDR2 FYNNEI come from the germline V gene. The CDR3 consists of 14 residues. CDR3 in amino acids: CASTGQGIGSPLHF. The CDR3 DNA follows: TGTGCCAGCACCGGACAGGGAATCGGTTCACCCCTCCACTTT. Together with reference TRBV2 and TRBJ1-6, the CDR3 gives the full variable domain: EPEVTQTPSHQVTQMGQEVILRCVPISNHLYFYWYRQILGQKVEFLVSFYNNEISEKSEIFDDQFSVERPDGSNFTLKIRSTKLEDSAMYFCASTGQGIGSPLHFGNGTRLTVT.

This clonotype has more than one count but fewer than ten. The chain is built from TRBV6-5 and TRBJ1-2; 7 bases line up with TRBD1. Germline V CDR1 and CDR2: MNHEY, SVGAGI. The CDR3 consists of 13 residues. The ends lost 0 bases at V and 6 bases at J; junction bases unmatched: 1. This CDR3 is CASSYSGTDGYTF. The CDR3 nucleotides read TGTGCCAGCAGTTACTCGGGGACAGATGGCTACACCTTC.

The chain employs TRBV5-6 and TRBJ2-4, with D unresolved. V was cut by 0 bases and J by 9 bases, with 10 bases left in between. CDR1 and CDR2 from the germline V gene are SGHDT and YYEEEE. The CDR3 spans 13 residues. Written as DNA, the CDR3 is TGTGCCAGCAGCTTGGGGAGAGTGATCATTCAGTACTTC. As protein: CASSLGRVIIQYF.

The chain joins TRBV6-5 to TRBJ1-4; tentative D call: TRBD1 (6 bases). CDR1 MNHEY and CDR2 SVGAGI come from the germline V gene. The CDR3 is made up of 15 amino acids. The V end was cut by 8 bases, the J end by 1 base, with 14 bases between. In nucleotides, the CDR3 is TGTGCCAGCGCCCGATTCAGGGGAACTAATGAAAAACTGTTTTTT. The encoded protein is CASARFRGTNEKLFF.

This clonotype was observed many times. V usage is TRBV24-1 and J usage is TRBJ2-3; 8 bases match TRBD2. Germline assignment: CDR1 KGHDR and CDR2 SFDVKD. The V and J ends lost 4 bases and 0 bases, in that order; junction bases with no gene match: 11. The CDR3 totals 18 residues. CDR3 bases: TGTGCCACCAGTGAGTCGGGACTAGTTAGCTCTAGCACAGATACGCAGTATTTT. Its translation: CATSESGLVSSSTDTQYF.